The 21 T cell receptor beta chains listed next were all sequenced from one sample in a study of beta chain features in type 1 diabetes listed by TCRdb under 2018. Library preparation used the immunoSEQ multiplex PCR assay. The entire isolated RNA was reverse transcribed using the High Capacity cDNA Reverse Transcription Kit, and thus expressed TCRB transcripts were sequenced. The table comes from immuneACCESS by way of TCRdb, which keeps in-frame sequences with V and J called. Part of the clones is missing from these tables; in studies checked, under half for an unresolved V gene and the rest for unknown reasons. This sample has about 410,000 clones in its table, and approximately 14% of those were observed once. Roughly 0.036% of the sample rests with the top ten. Sequenced input: naive CD4+ T cells from blood. Per the publication, the cell subset or site label means: true naive CD4+ T cells. All receptors derive from a man under 40 in good health.

This clone was seen a handful of times. Other DNA variants within this sample encode the same CDR3. V and J are TRBV5-4 and TRBJ2-3; D unresolved. The CDR3 extends over 13 amino acids. V was shortened by 3 bases and J by 0 bases, with 5 bases between the two germline ends. Germline CDR1 SGHNT, CDR2 YYREEE (reference sequence). The CDR3 here is CASSSGSTDTQYF. The CDR3 DNA reads as TGTGCCAGCAGCTCCGGGAGCACAGATACGCAGTATTTT.

This clone appeared a few times. The CDR3 nucleotides read TGTGCCAGCAGTGGGATGGGGGGCTCCTACGAGCAGTACGTC. Translated, it gives CASSGMGGSYEQYV. The chain is built from TRBV6-1 and TRBJ2-7, with a possible D match to TRBD2 (6 bases). Trimming pared 4 bases from V and 0 bases from J, leaving 10 bases between. CDR1 MNHNS and CDR2 SASEGT come from the germline V gene. CDR3 length: 14 amino acids.

This clone has just a few counts. V usage is TRBV7-2 and J usage is TRBJ1-1; no clear D gene. There are 15 residues in the CDR3. Germline values: CDR1 SGHTA, CDR2 FQGNSA. V was pared by 2 bases and J by 6 bases, with 16 bases between. This CDR3 is CASSLSVAEASEAFF. In DNA, the CDR3 is TGTGCCAGCAGCTTAAGTGTGGCAGAGGCGTCTGAAGCTTTCTTT. The full variable domain, with the rest looked up from reference TRBV7-2 and TRBJ1-1, is GAGVSQSPSNKVTEKGKDVELRCDPISGHTALYWYRQSLGQGLEFLIYFQGNSAPDKSGLPSDRFSAERTGGSVSTLTIQRTQQEDSAVYLCASSLSVAEASEAFFGQGTRLTVV.

The V and J genes are TRBV5-4 and TRBJ1-6; D is perhaps TRBD1 (5 bases). This CDR3 region has 15 residues. The V gene's germline CDR1 is SGHNT and CDR2 YYREEE (reference sequence). V was shortened by 0 bases and J by 10 bases, with 14 bases between the two germline ends. The CDR3 reads CASSLAGRVNSPLHF. The CDR3 nucleotides are TGTGCCAGCAGCTTGGCGGGCAGGGTGAACTCACCCCTCCACTTT. Based on the CDR3 plus reference TRBV5-4 and TRBJ1-6, the full variable domain is ETGVTQSPTHLIKTRGQQVTLRCSSQSGHNTVSWYQQALGQGPQFIFQYYREEENGRGNFPPRFSGLQFPNYSSELNVNALELDDSALYLCASSLAGRVNSPLHFGNGTRLTVT.

This clone was counted between two and nine times. CDR3 nucleotides: TGTGCCAGCAGTTTGGAGGGCTCTGGCTACACCTTC. It is translated as CASSLEGSGYTF. V usage is TRBV28 and J usage is TRBJ1-2; unclear D gene. Trimming took off 3 bases at V and 7 bases at J, with 9 bases between the two ends. The CDR3 is 12 residues long. Germline V lookup: CDR1 MDHEN, CDR2 SYDVKM.

The chain is built from TRBV18 and TRBJ1-3, with a weak D call TRBD1 (5 bases). This CDR3 has 13 residues. Trimming took 6 bases from V and 2 from J, leaving 8 bases between them. The germline gives CDR1 KGHSH, CDR2 LQKENI. The CDR3 DNA follows: TGTGCCAGCTCTCGGACAACTGGAAACACCATATATTTT. This gives the protein CASSRTTGNTIYF.

This clone was detected only a few times. This rearrangement joins TRBV7-9 to TRBJ2-2; D is unresolved. This CDR3 comprises 12 residues. Germline loops: CDR1 SEHNR, CDR2 FQNEAQ (reference sequence). V dropped 1 base and J dropped 6 bases, with 3 bases sitting between them. CDR3 DNA: TGTGCCAGCAGCTTAGGGGCCGGGGAGCTGTTTTTT. This sequence encodes CASSLGAGELFF.

V gene TRBV6-1 combines with J gene TRBJ2-7, with D possibly matching TRBD2 (6 bases). The V end was cut by 1 base, the J end by 5 bases, with 15 bases between. The V gene's germline CDR1 is MNHNS and CDR2 SASEGT. The CDR3 is 15 residues long. The CDR3 DNA reads as TGTGCCAGCAGTGAAGGACCGGGGGTAAACCACGAGCAGTACGTC. Its translation is CASSEGPGVNHEQYV.

V and J are TRBV6-5 and TRBJ2-6; D is undetermined. The length of the CDR3 is 14 residues. Trimming took off 6 bases at V and 3 bases at J, with 9 bases between the two ends. CDR1 MNHEY and CDR2 SVGAGI come from the germline V gene. The CDR3 protein is CASSPAYGANVLTF. The CDR3 nucleotides are TGTGCCAGCAGCCCGGCTTATGGGGCCAACGTCCTGACTTTC.

This chain joins TRBV25-1 and TRBJ1-5; no clear D gene. Germline values: CDR1 MGHDK, CDR2 SYGVNS. The CDR3 has 15 amino acids. V lost 1 base and J lost 4, with 11 bases in between. The CDR3 DNA reads TGTGCCAGCAGTGAATCAACAGTGCTTAATCAGCCCCAGCATTTT. It translates to CASSESTVLNQPQHF.

The chain combines TRBV29-1 with TRBJ1-5, with 7 bases matching TRBD1. Losses at the gene ends were 6 bases for V and 0 bases for J; bases not matched to a gene: 8. Germline V CDR1 and CDR2: SQVTM, ANQGSEA. The CDR3 consists of 15 residues. For the CDR3, the DNA is TGCAGCGTCGGATTCACAGGGGATAGCAATCAGCCCCAGCATTTT. Amino acids: CSVGFTGDSNQPQHF.

The chain links TRBV25-1 to TRBJ1-2, with 9 bases identical to TRBD1. V trimming: 7 bases; J trimming: 4 bases; junction bases outside the gene matches: 7. There are 14 residues in the CDR3. CDR1 and CDR2 from the germline V gene are MGHDK and SYGVNS. The CDR3 loop reads CASTPGQGPYGYTF. The CDR3 DNA sequence: TGTGCCAGCACCCCCGGACAGGGGCCCTATGGCTACACCTTC.

This clone was observed a handful of times. CDR3 nucleotide sequence: TGTGCCAGCAGCTTAGGGACTAGCGGAGAGACCCAGTACTTC. It specifies CASSLGTSGETQYF. The chain employs TRBV7-3 and TRBJ2-5, with TRBD2 matching 11 bases. J gave up 4 bases and V 2 bases, and 0 bases lay outside the gene matches. The CDR3 length is 14 residues. From germline, CDR1 is SGHTA and CDR2 FQGTGA.

The chain joins TRBV30 to TRBJ1-1; a possible D gene is TRBD1 (5 bases). V lost 4 bases, J lost 1 base, and 10 bases lay in between. The CDR3 is 13 residues long. Germline V CDR1 and CDR2: GTSNPN, SVGIG (reference sequence). CDR3 amino acids: CAWTLGGNTEAFF. In DNA form, the CDR3 reads TGTGCCTGGACCCTTGGGGGGAACACTGAAGCTTTCTTT.

This clone was recorded a few times. CDR3 in amino acids: CASSQDRPGTYEQYF. DNA of the CDR3: TGCGCCAGCAGCCAGGACAGGCCTGGGACCTACGAGCAGTACTTC. The chain recombines TRBV4-3 with TRBJ2-7; 7 bases match TRBD1. Germline loops: CDR1 LGHNA, CDR2 YSLEER. This CDR3 region has 15 residues. The V gene end was trimmed by 3 bases and the J gene end by 2 bases; junction bases not matched to a gene: 7.

This clone occurred a few times. The chain recombines TRBV29-1 with TRBJ1-1, with a possible D match to TRBD1 (6 bases). The ends were cut back, 6 bases at V and 5 bases at J, with 13 bases in the middle. The CDR3 is made up of 12 amino acids. Germline V gene sequence: CDR1 SQVTM, CDR2 ANQGSEA. The CDR3 region has the DNA TGCAGCGTGGTCGGACAGCGAACTGAAGCTTTCTTT. Its translation: CSVVGQRTEAFF.

This clone was picked up a small number of times. The chain has TRBV25-1 and TRBJ2-6; 8 bases match TRBD1. The ends lost 3 bases at V and 4 bases at J; junction bases unmatched: 5. Looked up from germline, CDR1 is MGHDK and CDR2 is SYGVNS. The CDR3 is 16 residues long. In DNA form, the CDR3 reads TGTGCCAGCAGTGAGCACAGGGGGTCCGGGGCCAACGTCCTGACTTTC. Translating gives CASSEHRGSGANVLTF.

This clone showed up just a few times. The V call is TRBV29-1, the J call TRBJ2-3; D is possibly TRBD1 or TRBD2 (6 bases each). Germline CDR1 and CDR2: SQVTM and ANQGSEA. The CDR3 spans 13 residues. Trimming took 7 bases from V and 0 from J, leaving 11 bases between them. CDR3 in amino acids: CSAGDISTDTQYF. The CDR3 nucleotides read TGCAGCGCGGGGGACATAAGCACAGATACGCAGTATTTT.

This clone was seen only a few times. The J gene is TRBJ2-7, the V gene TRBV6-6, with D perhaps assigned TRBD1 or TRBD2 (6 bases each). The germline V gene has CDR1 MNHNY and CDR2 SVGAGI (reference sequence). The CDR3 is made up of 15 amino acids. Trimming cost V 5 bases and J 5 bases, with 19 bases left between them. Written as DNA, the CDR3 is TGTGCCAGCAGTACATCTCAGGGGAGGCGAAACGAGCAGTACTTC. Protein product: CASSTSQGRRNEQYF.

This clone has just a few counts. The chain carries TRBV5-1 and TRBJ2-1; D is possibly TRBD1 (6 bases). Germline loops: CDR1 SGHRS, CDR2 YFSETQ. This CDR3 region has 15 residues. The V gene lost 0 bases and the J gene lost 3 bases, with 10 bases spanning the gap. CDR3 region: CASSLEQGSYNEQFF. The CDR3 DNA sequence: TGCGCCAGCAGCTTGGAGCAGGGGAGCTACAATGAGCAGTTCTTC.

This clone was observed a handful of times. The CDR3 here is CASSESRTVTEAFF. The CDR3 DNA reads TGCGCCAGCAGTGAGTCGAGGACAGTCACTGAAGCTTTCTTT. J is TRBJ1-1 and V is TRBV10-2, with D possibly TRBD1 on 6 matching bases. Trimming shortened V by 0 bases and J by 4 bases, and 9 bases separated the two germline ends. Germline CDR1 is WSHSY and CDR2 is SAAADI. This CDR3 is built from 14 residues.